Shown below are 4 T cell receptor beta chains from a single sample sequenced in a study of T cells in localized non-small cell lung cancer. Generated by immunoSEQ multiplex PCR, the TCRdb table keeps only in-frame clones and is missing some. Of about 40,000 clones detected, about 91% appear once; the ten largest clones hold about 10%. This sample comprised PBMCs, obtained before any cancer treatment. Receptors were obtained from a woman aged 40 to 75 with stage II lung adenocarcinoma.

The chain carries TRBV4-2 and TRBJ2-7; the match to TRBD2 covers 7 bases. The trim removed 5 bases at V and 2 bases at J, leaving 6 bases unmatched. This CDR3 is built from 14 residues. Germline V gives CDR1 LGHNA, CDR2 YNFKEQ. CDR3 DNA: TGTGCCAGCAGCAATAGCGGGCCGCCCTACGAGCAGTACTTC. It is translated as CASSNSGPPYEQYF.

The rearrangement uses TRBV7-9 and TRBJ2-3, with 7 nucleotides matching TRBD2. The CDR3 contains 15 residues. Looked up from germline, CDR1 is SEHNR and CDR2 is FQNEAQ (reference sequence). Germline trimming cut 1 base from V and 5 bases from J; bases unmatched to any gene: 6. CDR3 protein: CASSLGGRAVDTQYF. In DNA, the CDR3 is TGTGCCAGCAGCTTAGGAGGGAGGGCCGTAGATACGCAGTATTTT.

The chain links TRBV28 to TRBJ1-2; D is undetermined. V dropped 5 bases and J dropped 3 bases, with 16 bases sitting between them. Germline assignment: CDR1 MDHEN and CDR2 SYDVKM. The CDR3 is 15 residues long. The CDR3 coding sequence is TGTGCCAGCAGTCGAGATCCGTCGTCTCACTATGGCTACACCTTC. Translated, it gives CASSRDPSSHYGYTF.

The rearrangement uses TRBV29-1 and TRBJ1-2; no definite D call. Per germline, CDR1 SQVTM and CDR2 ANQGSEA. The CDR3 has 11 residues. The V end lost 6 bases, the J end lost 5 bases, and 10 bases lay between the germline ends. CDR3 amino acids: CSVYGGYGYTF. CDR3 DNA: TGCAGCGTCTACGGTGGATATGGCTACACCTTC.